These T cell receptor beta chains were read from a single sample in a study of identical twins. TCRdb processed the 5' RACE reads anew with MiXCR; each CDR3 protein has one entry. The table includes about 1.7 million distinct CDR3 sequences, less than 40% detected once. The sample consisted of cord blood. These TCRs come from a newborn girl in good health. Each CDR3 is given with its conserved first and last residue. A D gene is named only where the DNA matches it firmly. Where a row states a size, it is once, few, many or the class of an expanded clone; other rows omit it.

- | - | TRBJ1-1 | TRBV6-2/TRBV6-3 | TGTGCCAGCAGTCCCACCGGGACTCGACGCTCAAACGCTGAAGCTTTCTTT | CASSPTGTRRSNAEAFF
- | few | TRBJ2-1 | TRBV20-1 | TGCAGTGCTAGCGGCCTCATGAGCTACTACAATGAGCAGTTCTTC | CSASGLMSYYNEQFF
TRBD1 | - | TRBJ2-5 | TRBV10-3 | TGTGCCATCAGTGTAGGTCAGGGGGCGTCAGAGACCCAGTACTTC | CAISVGQGASETQYF
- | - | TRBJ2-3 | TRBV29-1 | TGCAGCGGTGGAATCGAAACAGATACGCAGTATTTT | CSGGIETDTQYF
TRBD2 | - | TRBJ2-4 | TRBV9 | TGTGCCAGCAGCGTAGACTTAGCGGGAGGGGCCAAAAACATTCAGTACTTC | CASSVDLAGGAKNIQYF
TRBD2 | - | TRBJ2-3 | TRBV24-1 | TGTGCCACCAGTGATCCCAATACCGGGACTAGCGGGTTTGATACGCAGTATTTT | CATSDPNTGTSGFDTQYF
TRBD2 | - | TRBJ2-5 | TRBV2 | TGTGCCAGCAGTGTCGCACTAGCGGGGCTGGAGACCCAGTACTTC | CASSVALAGLETQYF
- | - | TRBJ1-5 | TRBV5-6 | TGTGCCAGCAGCTTGGGAGGGTTCGATCAGCCCCAGCATTTT | CASSLGGFDQPQHF
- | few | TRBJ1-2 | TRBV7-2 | TGTGCCAGCAGCTTAGGGCCCGCGGACAGTGAAAACTATGGCTACACCTTC | CASSLGPADSENYGYTF
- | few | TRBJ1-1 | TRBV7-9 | TGTGCCAGCAGCGTAACCCTATACCGGGACTCGAACACTGAAGCTTTCTTT | CASSVTLYRDSNTEAFF
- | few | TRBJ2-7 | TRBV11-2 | TGTGCCAGCAGCTGGACCCAGGGAGGAAGTAACTACGAGCAGTACTTC | CASSWTQGGSNYEQYF
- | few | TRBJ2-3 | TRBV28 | TGTGCCGTCAGGGCCCCCCCGAGCCCACGACAGGGCACAGATACGCAGTATTTT | CAVRAPPSPRQGTDTQYF
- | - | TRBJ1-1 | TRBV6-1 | TGTGCCAGCAAGGTCCGGTGGGGGGACACTGAAGCTTTCTTT | CASKVRWGDTEAFF
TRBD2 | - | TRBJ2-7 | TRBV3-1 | TGTGCCAGCAGCCCCTCCCGGACTAGCGGGAGGTACAATGAGCAGTACTTC | CASSPSRTSGRYNEQYF
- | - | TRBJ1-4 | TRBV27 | TGTGCCAGCAGTTTATGGGCCGGGATCGCTAATGAAAAACTGTTTTTT | CASSLWAGIANEKLFF
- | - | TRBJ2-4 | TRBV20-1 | TGCAGCGTCCTTGCGCCCCCAGCCAAAAACATTCAGTACTTC | CSVLAPPAKNIQYF
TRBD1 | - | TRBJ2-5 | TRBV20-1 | TGCAGTGCCCCGAAAACAGGGGGCCGCCAAGAGACCCAGTACTTC | CSAPKTGGRQETQYF
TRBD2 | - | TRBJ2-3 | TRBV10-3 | TGTGCCATCTCAACCAGCGGGGGGATCACAGATACGCAGTATTTT | CAISTSGGITDTQYF
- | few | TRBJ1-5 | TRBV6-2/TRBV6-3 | TGTGCCAGCAGTTACTCCGGGAGGGGCGCCACGGAGCCCCAGCATTTT | CASSYSGRGATEPQHF
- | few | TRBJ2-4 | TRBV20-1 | TGCAGTGCTAGAGATCCCAGGGAAACGGGAAATTGGGAGCAGTACTTC | CSARDPRETGNWEQYF
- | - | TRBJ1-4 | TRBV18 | TGTGCCAGCTCGCAAAAAGGACTTTTTCTTGAAAAACTGTTTTTT | CASSQKGLFLEKLFF
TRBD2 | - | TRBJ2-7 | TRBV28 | TGTGCCAGCAAGACTAGCGGTCCCTACGAGCAGTACTTC | CASKTSGPYEQYF
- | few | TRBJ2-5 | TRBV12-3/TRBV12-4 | TGTGCCAGCAGTTTCAGGGCTTTGGGGGCGGAGACCCAGTACTTC | CASSFRALGAETQYF
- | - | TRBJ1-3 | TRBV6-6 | TGTGCCAGCAGTTACAGCCACCCGGTGTCGGGAAACACCATATATTTT | CASSYSHPVSGNTIYF
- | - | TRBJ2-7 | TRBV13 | TGTGCCAGCAGCTTAGTGGCGGCTAGGCCGTACTTC | CASSLVAARPYF
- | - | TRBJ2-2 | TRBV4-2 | TGTGCCAGCAGCCAAGATTGGGCAGACAACACCGGGGAGCTGTTTTTT | CASSQDWADNTGELFF
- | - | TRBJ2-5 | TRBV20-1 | TGCAGTGCTGCCCCCCTGTACCAAGAGACCCAGTACTTC | CSAAPLYQETQYF
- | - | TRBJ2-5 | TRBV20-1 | TGCAGTGCTATGGCAGGGGGGGTTGAGACCCAGTACTTC | CSAMAGGVETQYF
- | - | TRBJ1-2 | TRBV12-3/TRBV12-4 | TGTGCCGGCAGTTTAAGAATGACAGCAAAATCCTATGGCTACACCTTC | CAGSLRMTAKSYGYTF
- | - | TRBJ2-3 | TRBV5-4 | TGTGCCAGCAGCTTAGATTATGCGGGCACAGATACGCAGTATTTT | CASSLDYAGTDTQYF
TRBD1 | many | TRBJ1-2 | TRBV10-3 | TGTGCCATCAGTGAGTCGAGGACAGGGGCCAACTATGGCTACACCTTC | CAISESRTGANYGYTF